This T cell receptor beta chain is drawn from a study of cytomegalovirus exposure and HLA in healthy donors. Study in general: Among about 200 million T cells, an earlier analysis found 117 million unique TCR beta sequences.

Notes on this clone: What it binds is unknown.

CDR1 is MNHEY, CDR2 SMNVEV, per germline (reference sequence). CDR3 size: 16 residues. With 6 bases removed from V and 4 bases from J, the gap between germline ends came to 18 bases. PCR was performed using 60 Vbeta and 13 Jbeta primers. Clones were read by immunoSEQ multiplex PCR, and TCRdb kept only the in-frame ones, dropping some. The sample includes about 200,000 clones, 70% to 80% of them seen just once. In nominal health when sampled, donors likely had unrecorded immune exposures nonetheless. Study-wide results and caveats: Specificity for CMV antigens was confirmed in vitro for a few of the CMV-associated chains.

The clonotype comes from a girl aged 2 to 9 in good health and CMV-seronegative. Sequenced sample: PBMCs. V gene TRBV27 combines with J gene TRBJ2-2; no clear D gene. The CDR3 loop is CASSLRFTRVTGELFF. In nucleotides, the CDR3 is TGTGCCAGCAGCCTCAGGTTCACGCGAGTCACCGGGGAGCTGTTTTTT.